The 8 T cell receptor beta chains in this list originate from one sample, sequenced in a study of blood T cell repertoires in COVID-19. Profiled with immunoSEQ multiplex PCR; TCRdb holds only in-frame clones, not every one. The sample consists of 110,000 or so clones, over 65% of them appearing once. Specimen: peripheral blood. Every receptor here comes from a woman aged 60-75 years with acute or convalescent COVID-19.

This chain connects TRBV2 to TRBJ1-1; the D is unclear. CDR3 length: 13 amino acids. The V gene's germline CDR1 is SNHLY and CDR2 FYNNEI. V was shortened by 8 bases and J by 5 bases, with 15 bases between the two germline ends. The CDR3 DNA sequence: TGTGCCAGCCGTAGAGAGGGTGGGACTGAAGCTTTCTTT. Protein: CASRREGGTEAFF.

This chain connects TRBV7-8 to TRBJ2-1; unclear D gene. Trimming stripped 5 bases from V and 4 bases from J, with 12 bases between. The CDR3 is 14 residues long. Germline CDR1 is SGHVS and CDR2 is FQNEAQ. CDR3 DNA: TGTGCCAGCAGCATCGGTAACTTATACAATGAGCAGTTCTTC. It specifies CASSIGNLYNEQFF.

This chain links TRBV7-3 with TRBJ2-5; weak D call: TRBD2 (6 bases). Germline CDR1 SGHTA, CDR2 FQGTGA. The CDR3 runs to 14 residues. Trimming shortened V by 3 bases and J by 1 base, and 9 bases separated the two germline ends. DNA of the CDR3: TGTGCCAGCAGCTTCACTAGCTCCCAAGAGACCCAGTACTTC. It yields the protein CASSFTSSQETQYF.

The J gene is TRBJ1-4, the V gene TRBV6-5, with D possibly TRBD1 on 5 matching bases. Trimming cost V 8 bases and J 7 bases, with 17 bases left between them. Germline-derived CDR1 and CDR2 are MNHEY and SVGAGI. CDR3 length: 14 amino acids. The CDR3 is CASRRDSGVEKLFF. CDR3 bases: TGTGCCAGCCGCCGGGACTCGGGCGTTGAAAAACTGTTTTTT.

The genes are TRBV12-3 or TRBV12-4 and TRBJ2-5, with 7 nucleotides matching TRBD1. V gave up 8 bases and J gave up 3 bases; unmatched junction bases: 3. CDR3 size: 12 residues. The CDR3 nucleotides are TGTGCCAGCGGGACAGAGGAAGAGACCCAGTACTTC. Translating it yields CASGTEEETQYF.

The rearrangement links TRBV18 to TRBJ2-7; 7 nucleotides match TRBD1. CDR3 size: 15 residues. The J segment lost 2 bases and the V segment lost 3 bases, leaving 7 bases of the junction unmatched. Germline V gives CDR1 KGHSH, CDR2 LQKENI. CDR3 loop: CASSPGQSLAYEQYF. As DNA, the CDR3 is TGTGCCAGCTCACCGGGACAGAGCTTAGCCTACGAGCAGTACTTC.

The chain joins TRBV7-2 to TRBJ1-1, with D perhaps matching TRBD1 (6 bases). The CDR3 contains 14 residues. Germline V lookup: CDR1 SGHTA, CDR2 FQGNSA. Trimming took 5 bases from V and 1 from J, leaving 11 bases between them. The CDR3 sequence: CASSRQAGNTEAFF. The CDR3 region has the DNA TGTGCCAGCAGCAGACAGGCGGGGAACACTGAAGCTTTCTTT.

This clone came up a few times. The chain employs TRBV18 and TRBJ1-5; no reliable D call. Germline V lookup: CDR1 KGHSH, CDR2 LQKENI. CDR3 size: 14 residues. V lost 2 bases and J lost 7, with 12 bases in between. The CDR3: CASSPAAGGQPQHF. The CDR3 coding sequence is TGTGCCAGCTCACCAGCGGCCGGCGGGCAGCCCCAGCATTTT.